This TCR beta chain was recorded in a study of blood T cell repertoires in COVID-19. Study overall: COVID-19 samples from acute and convalescent phases originated in the United States, Italy and Spain.

Clones were read by immunoSEQ multiplex PCR, and TCRdb kept only the in-frame ones, dropping some. There are around 500,000 clones in the sample; 80% to 90% occur only once, and under 4% lies in the top ten. The CDR3 has 16 residues. The germline gives CDR1 SGHTA, CDR2 FQGTGA. The junction had 5 bases not matched to a gene; V was cut back by 5 bases and J by 4 bases. The table lists this clone with a few counts. This clonotype originated in a human donor in a cohort sampled during active COVID-19. Sequenced input: peripheral blood. This chain joins TRBV7-3 and TRBJ2-3; TRBD2 matches at 14 bases. The CDR3 sequence is CASSTGLAGGADTQYF. In DNA, the CDR3 is TGTGCCAGCAGCACAGGACTAGCGGGAGGCGCAGATACGCAGTATTTT.